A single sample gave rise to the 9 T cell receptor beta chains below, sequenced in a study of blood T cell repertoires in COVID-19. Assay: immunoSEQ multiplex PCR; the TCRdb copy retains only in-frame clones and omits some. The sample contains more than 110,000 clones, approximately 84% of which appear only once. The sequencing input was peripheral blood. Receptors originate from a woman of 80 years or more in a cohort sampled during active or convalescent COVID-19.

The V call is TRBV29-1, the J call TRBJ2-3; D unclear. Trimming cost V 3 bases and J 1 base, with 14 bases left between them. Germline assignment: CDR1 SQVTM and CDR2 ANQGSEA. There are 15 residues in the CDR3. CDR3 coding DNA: TGCAGCGTTGACCCTAGGATGGTGGGCACAGATACGCAGTATTTT. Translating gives CSVDPRMVGTDTQYF.

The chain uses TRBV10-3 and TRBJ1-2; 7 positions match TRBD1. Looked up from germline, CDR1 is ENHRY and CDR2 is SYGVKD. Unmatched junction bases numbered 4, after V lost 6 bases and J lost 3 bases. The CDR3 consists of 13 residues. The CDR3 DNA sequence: TGTGCCATCAGGACGACAGGGTACTATGGCTACACCTTC. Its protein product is CAIRTTGYYGYTF.

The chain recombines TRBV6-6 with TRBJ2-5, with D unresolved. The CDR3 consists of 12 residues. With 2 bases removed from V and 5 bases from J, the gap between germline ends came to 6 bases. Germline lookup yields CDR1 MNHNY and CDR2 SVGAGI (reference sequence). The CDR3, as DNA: TGTGCCAGCAGTTACGCCCGGGAGACCCAGTACTTC. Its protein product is CASSYARETQYF.

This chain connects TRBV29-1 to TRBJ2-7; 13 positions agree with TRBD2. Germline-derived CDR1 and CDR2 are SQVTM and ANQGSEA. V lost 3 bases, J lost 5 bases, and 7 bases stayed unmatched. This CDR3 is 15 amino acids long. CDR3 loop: CSVEFFGLAGDEQYF. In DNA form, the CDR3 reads TGCAGCGTTGAGTTTTTCGGACTAGCGGGGGACGAGCAGTACTTC.

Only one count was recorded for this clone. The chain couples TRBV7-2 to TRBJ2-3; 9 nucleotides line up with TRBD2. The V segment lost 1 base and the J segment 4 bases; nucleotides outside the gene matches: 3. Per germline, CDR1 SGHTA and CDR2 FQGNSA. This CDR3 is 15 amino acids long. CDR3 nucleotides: TGTGCCAGCAGCTTAGGCGGGGGGGGCGCAGATACGCAGTATTTT. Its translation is CASSLGGGGADTQYF.

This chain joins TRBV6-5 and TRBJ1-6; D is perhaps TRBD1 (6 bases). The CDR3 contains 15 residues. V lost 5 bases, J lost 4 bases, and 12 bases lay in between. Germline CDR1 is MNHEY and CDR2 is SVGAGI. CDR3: CASSLQGTYNSPLHF. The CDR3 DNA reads TGTGCCAGCAGTCTACAGGGTACTTATAATTCACCCCTCCACTTT.

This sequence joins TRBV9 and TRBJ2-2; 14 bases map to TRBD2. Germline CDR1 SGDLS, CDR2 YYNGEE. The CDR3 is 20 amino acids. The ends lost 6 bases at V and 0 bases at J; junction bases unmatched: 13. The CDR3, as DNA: TGTGCCAGCAATAAACCACCCGGGACTAGCGGGGGAGCGAACACCGGGGAGCTGTTTTTT. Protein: CASNKPPGTSGGANTGELFF.

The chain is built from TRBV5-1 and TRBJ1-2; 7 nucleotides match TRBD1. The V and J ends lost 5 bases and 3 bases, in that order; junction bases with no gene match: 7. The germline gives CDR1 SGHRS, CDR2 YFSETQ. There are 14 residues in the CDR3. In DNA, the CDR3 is TGCGCCAGCAGTTTCCAGGGGGTTTACTATGGCTACACCTTC. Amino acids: CASSFQGVYYGYTF.

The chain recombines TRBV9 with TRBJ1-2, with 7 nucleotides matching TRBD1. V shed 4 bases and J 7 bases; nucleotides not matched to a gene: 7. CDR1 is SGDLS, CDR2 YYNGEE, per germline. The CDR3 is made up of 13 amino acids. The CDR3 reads CASSLQQGGGYTF. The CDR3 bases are TGTGCCAGCAGCCTTCAGCAGGGGGGTGGCTACACCTTC.